The 29 T cell receptor beta chains in this list originate from one sample, sequenced in a study of cytomegalovirus exposure and HLA in healthy donors (TCRdb year 2017). Libraries were made using the immunoSEQ multiplex PCR assay. For the multiplex PCR, a mixture combining 60 forward primers for TCR Vbeta segments and 13 reverse primers for TCR Jbeta segments was used. TCRdb provides this immuneACCESS table in a form limited to in-frame rearrangements. Some clones are lacking; in checked studies, under half of them reflect an unresolved V gene, and why the rest are absent is not known. This sample gives around 130,000 clones in total; around 77% of them show up just once. The ten largest account for approximately 1.2% of the sample. Sequencing used PBMCs. These receptors were taken from a man in his fifties or sixties in good health and CMV-seronegative.

This clone has only one observation. V gene TRBV7-9 combines with J gene TRBJ2-2, with D uncertain. From germline, CDR1 is SEHNR and CDR2 FQNEAQ (reference sequence). V dropped 2 bases and J dropped 2 bases, with 12 bases sitting between them. The CDR3 length is 16 residues. The CDR3 nucleotides are TGTGCCAGCAGCTTAAGTTCCAGGTTAAACACCGGGGAGCTGTTTTTT. Its translation is CASSLSSRLNTGELFF.

The V gene is TRBV2, the J gene TRBJ1-5; 8 bases fit TRBD1. The junction had 15 bases not matched to a gene; V was cut back by 5 bases and J by 6 bases. CDR1 is SNHLY, CDR2 FYNNEI, per germline. The CDR3 spans 17 residues. CDR3 DNA: TGTGCCAGCAGTCTTGACAGGGTCCGTACAGGGGGTCAGCCCCAGCATTTT. This gives the protein CASSLDRVRTGGQPQHF.

This clone has more than one count but fewer than ten. The chain joins TRBV6-6 to TRBJ2-5; D ambiguous. Looked up from germline, CDR1 is MNHNY and CDR2 is SVGAGI (reference sequence). Trimming left V 6 bases short and J 5 bases short, with 10 bases between. The CDR3 runs to 12 residues. DNA of the CDR3: TGTGCCAGCAGCCCGGTCCGGGAGACCCAGTACTTC. Encoded protein: CASSPVRETQYF.

The V call is TRBV27, the J call TRBJ2-3, with 9 bases lining up with TRBD2. With V trimmed by 6 bases and J by 6 bases, 7 bases remained unmatched. The CDR3 runs 14 residues. The germline CDR1 and CDR2 sequences are MNHEY and SMNVEV (reference sequence). CDR3 bases: TGTGCCAGCAGGACGGCCGGGACTAGCGATACGCAGTATTTT. Protein product: CASRTAGTSDTQYF.

V usage is TRBV15 and J usage is TRBJ1-1; no reliable D call. Germline values: CDR1 LNHNV, CDR2 YYDKDF (reference sequence). Trimming pared 5 bases from V and 1 base from J, leaving 8 bases between. This CDR3 is 13 amino acids long. The CDR3 coding sequence is TGTGCCACCAGCGTACAGCAGAACACTGAAGCTTTCTTT. It specifies CATSVQQNTEAFF.

V and J are TRBV27 and TRBJ2-7; no clear D gene. The CDR3 spans 14 residues. Trimming cost V 5 bases and J 7 bases, with 18 bases left between them. CDR1 MNHEY and CDR2 SMNVEV come from the germline V gene (reference sequence). The CDR3 is CASSLNSGRREQYF. In nucleotides, the CDR3 is TGTGCCAGCAGTCTAAACAGTGGGCGTAGAGAGCAGTACTTC.

V and J are TRBV2 and TRBJ1-4, with 9 bases aligning to TRBD1. Losses at the gene ends were 8 bases for V and 8 bases for J; bases not matched to a gene: 6. The CDR3 covers 13 residues. Germline V CDR1 and CDR2: SNHLY, FYNNEI. The CDR3 reads CASGGQGIEKLFF. As DNA, the CDR3 is TGTGCCAGCGGGGGACAGGGAATCGAAAAACTGTTTTTT.

V gene TRBV19 combines with J gene TRBJ2-2; 8 bases map to TRBD2. The CDR3 contains 19 residues. Germline V gene sequence: CDR1 LNHDA, CDR2 SQIVND (reference sequence). The ends lost 0 bases at V and 2 bases at J; junction bases unmatched: 11. This CDR3 reads CASSIDLLAGRENTGELFF. CDR3 nucleotide sequence: TGTGCCAGTAGTATAGATCTCCTAGCGGGCCGAGAAAACACCGGGGAGCTGTTTTTT.

This clone was seen more than once but under ten times. The chain combines TRBV19 with TRBJ1-2; D not certain. Trimming shortened V by 6 bases and J by 2 bases, and 10 bases separated the two germline ends. The CDR3 covers 13 residues. In germline, CDR1 is LNHDA, CDR2 SQIVND (reference sequence). CDR3 amino acids: CASSPGSNYGYTF. The DNA for the CDR3 is TGTGCCAGTAGCCCCGGGTCCAACTATGGCTACACCTTC. The complete variable domain, with remaining parts taken from reference TRBV19 and TRBJ1-2, reads DGGITQSPKYLFRKEGQNVTLSCEQNLNHDAMYWYRQDPGQGLRLIYYSQIVNDFQKGDIAEGYSVSREKKESFPLTVTSAQKNPTAFYLCASSPGSNYGYTFGSGTRLTVV.

V and J are TRBV2 and TRBJ2-3; D remains ambiguous. Germline V gene data show CDR1 as SNHLY and CDR2 as FYNNEI. The ends were cut back, 0 bases at V and 0 bases at J, with 4 bases in the middle. The CDR3 has 14 residues. In DNA form, the CDR3 reads TGTGCCAGCAGTGAAGCGCGCAGCACAGATACGCAGTATTTT. Its translation is CASSEARSTDTQYF.

In its sample, this clone was seen once. The rearrangement joins TRBV29-1 to TRBJ2-5, with a possible D match to TRBD2 (6 bases). Germline-derived CDR1 and CDR2 are SQVTM and ANQGSEA. There are 15 residues in the CDR3. Deletions cut 5 bases from V and 4 bases from J, with 20 bases between. The CDR3, as DNA: TGCAGCGTTTGGGACTCAGGTCGTGGGATAGAGACCCAGTACTTC. Its protein product is CSVWDSGRGIETQYF.

The sample holds one count of this clone. V gene TRBV30 combines with J gene TRBJ1-1, with D maybe TRBD1 (6 bases). Germline CDR1 and CDR2: GTSNPN and SVGIG (reference sequence). The V end was cut by 1 base, the J end by 10 bases, with 10 bases between. This CDR3 has 11 amino acids. CDR3 sequence: CAWSGRTAAFF. The DNA of the CDR3 is TGTGCCTGGAGTGGAAGGACAGCAGCTTTCTTT.

This chain joins TRBV28 and TRBJ2-7; D is uncertain. V lost 11 bases to trimming and J lost 6 bases, with 23 bases between them. Germline V lookup: CDR1 MDHEN, CDR2 SYDVKM. The CDR3 has 14 residues. Here the CDR3 reads CASIGYIGLGEQYF. In nucleotides, the CDR3 is TGTGCCTCTATCGGATATATTGGGCTGGGCGAGCAGTACTTC.

V gene TRBV7-9 combines with J gene TRBJ1-4; the D gene is possibly TRBD1 (6 bases). The CDR3 has 13 amino acids. The germline V gene encodes CDR1 SEHNR and CDR2 FQNEAQ (reference sequence). V dropped 4 bases and J dropped 8 bases, with 11 bases sitting between them. The DNA of the CDR3 is TGTGCCAGCAGCTCGAAAACAGGGGAAAAACTGTTTTTT. This gives the protein CASSSKTGEKLFF.

The genes are TRBV27 and TRBJ1-5, with D possibly matching TRBD1 (5 bases). CDR3 length: 15 residues. CDR1 and CDR2 from the germline V gene are MNHEY and SMNVEV (reference sequence). V lost 4 bases, J lost 7 bases, and 17 bases lay in between. CDR3 in DNA: TGTGCCAGCAGTTCCATAGGGGATTTGCCCCAGCCCCAGCATTTT. Protein product: CASSSIGDLPQPQHF.

The chain has TRBV5-1 and TRBJ2-7; 10 bases match TRBD1. The CDR3 is 15 residues long. V shed 0 bases and J 6 bases; nucleotides not matched to a gene: 6. Looked up from germline, CDR1 is SGHRS and CDR2 is YFSETQ. CDR3 in DNA: TGCGCCAGCAGCTTGGCTGGGACAGGGGACGTCGAGCAGTACTTC. Translating gives CASSLAGTGDVEQYF. The whole variable domain, remainder taken from reference TRBV5-1 and TRBJ2-7, is KAGVTQTPRYLIKTRGQQVTLSCSPISGHRSVSWYQQTPGQGLQFLFEYFSETQRNKGNFPGRFSGRQFSNSRSEMNVSTLELGDSALYLCASSLAGTGDVEQYFGPGTRLTVT.

The chain uses TRBV11-2 and TRBJ2-3, with D uncertain. The germline CDR1 and CDR2 sequences are SGHAT and FQNNGV. V lost 0 bases and J lost 3, with 4 bases in between. This CDR3 is built from 13 residues. The CDR3 DNA is TGTGCCAGCAGCTTAGATAGAACAGATACGCAGTATTTT. It is translated as CASSLDRTDTQYF.

V is TRBV28 and J is TRBJ1-2, with a tentative D call TRBD1 (5 bases). Trimming took off 3 bases at V and 5 bases at J, with 16 bases between the two ends. Germline loops: CDR1 MDHEN, CDR2 SYDVKM. This CDR3 is built from 15 residues. In nucleotides, the CDR3 is TGTGCCAGCAGTTTTGGTGACCGGCAGGGTTATGGCTACACCTTC. Its translation: CASSFGDRQGYGYTF.

This chain links TRBV4-2 with TRBJ2-1; TRBD2 aligns across 8 bases. Germline CDR1 reads LGHNA; CDR2 reads YNFKEQ. The CDR3 extends over 13 amino acids. V gave up 0 bases and J gave up 11 bases; unmatched junction bases: 3. CDR3 residues: CASSQDTSGKQFF. Written as DNA, the CDR3 is TGTGCCAGCAGCCAAGATACTAGCGGAAAGCAGTTCTTC.

The chain combines TRBV21-1 with TRBJ2-2; the table's D call, TRBD2, was not checked against the DNA. TRBV21-1 is reported as a pseudogene. The CDR3 runs 16 residues. CDR3: CASSKGSARNTGELFF. Here the CDR3 DNA reads TGTGCCAGCAGCAAAGGATCGGCTAGGAACACCGGGGAGCTGTTTTTT.

This clone has more than one count but fewer than ten. The chain uses TRBV6-5 and TRBJ2-7; 8 bases match TRBD1. The V segment lost 0 bases and the J segment 2 bases; nucleotides outside the gene matches: 3. The CDR3 totals 15 residues. Per the germline V gene, CDR1 is MNHEY and CDR2 is SVGAGI. The CDR3 DNA reads TGTGCCAGCAGTTACTCGACAGGGGCAACCTACGAGCAGTACTTC. This gives the protein CASSYSTGATYEQYF.

Of note for this clone: Germline is not matched at one junction end, which may reflect a read error. This chain links TRBV20-1 with TRBJ2-7; 8 nucleotides align to TRBD1. CDR3 length equals 11 residues. Per the germline V gene, CDR1 is DFQATT and CDR2 is SNEGSKA (reference sequence). The CDR3 spells CSASPGGSGTF. The CDR3 region has the DNA TGCAGTGCTAGTCCAGGGGGCTCCGGGACCTTC.

This chain connects TRBV18 to TRBJ2-1; 12 nucleotides match TRBD2. This CDR3 has 17 residues. Germline V gene sequence: CDR1 KGHSH, CDR2 LQKENI. The junction had 12 bases not matched to a gene; V was cut back by 3 bases and J by 9 bases. CDR3 DNA: TGTGCCAGCTCACCTCAACTCCTAGCGGGAGGGCGGGTTGAGCAGTTCTTC. Its translation: CASSPQLLAGGRVEQFF.

The V call is TRBV29-1, the J call TRBJ1-2, with D unresolved. CDR3 length equals 15 residues. Germline CDR1 and CDR2: SQVTM and ANQGSEA. Trimming took off 4 bases at V and 3 bases at J, with 18 bases between the two ends. The CDR3 bases are TGCAGCGTTGGGCAAAACCCTACCGGGGACTATGGCTACACCTTC. Translation: CSVGQNPTGDYGYTF.

The chain links TRBV7-9 to TRBJ2-1; 7 nucleotides match TRBD1. Unmatched junction bases numbered 7, after V lost 4 bases and J lost 1 base. The CDR3 covers 16 residues. The germline gives CDR1 SEHNR, CDR2 FQNEAQ (reference sequence). CDR3 sequence: CASSSRQGRSYNEQFF. For the CDR3, the DNA is TGTGCCAGCAGCTCAAGACAGGGTAGATCCTACAATGAGCAGTTCTTC.

The V and J genes are TRBV19 and TRBJ1-5; no reliable D call. Trimming left V 6 bases short and J 6 bases short, with 15 bases between. CDR1 is LNHDA and CDR2 is SQIVND in the germline V gene (reference sequence). The CDR3 has 14 amino acids. Written as DNA, the CDR3 is TGTGCCAGTAGCCATAGGGAAGGAGGTCAGCCCCAGCATTTT. This codes for CASSHREGGQPQHF.

The rearrangement uses TRBV28 and TRBJ2-5; 7 bases match TRBD1. CDR1 MDHEN and CDR2 SYDVKM come from the germline V gene. V was pared by 8 bases and J by 2 bases, with 5 bases of the junction left unmatched. There are 13 residues in the CDR3. The DNA of the CDR3 is TGTGCCAGCGCTTCAGGGGGACAAGAGACCCAGTACTTC. This sequence encodes CASASGGQETQYF.

The rearrangement uses TRBV5-1 and TRBJ1-2; 10 bases map to TRBD1. Unmatched junction bases numbered 3, after V lost 3 bases and J lost 4 bases. CDR1 is SGHRS and CDR2 is YFSETQ in the germline V gene. This CDR3 spans 14 amino acids. CDR3 loop: CASSWDRGRYGYTF. CDR3 DNA sequence: TGCGCCAGCAGCTGGGACAGGGGCCGCTATGGCTACACCTTC.

This chain uses TRBV27 with TRBJ2-7; possible D gene TRBD2, 6 bases. The CDR3 sequence is 14 residues long. Germline loops: CDR1 MNHEY, CDR2 SMNVEV (reference sequence). V shed 6 bases and J shed 2 bases, with 14 bases lying between them. CDR3 loop: CASSSRGLTYEQYF. The CDR3 nucleotides read TGTGCCAGCAGCTCTAGGGGACTGACCTACGAGCAGTACTTC.